This entry is about one T cell receptor (beta chain). The data originate from a study of CD8 T cells in Susac syndrome. The CDR3 totals 13 residues. CDR1 is SGHRS, CDR2 YFSETQ, per germline. V lost 10 bases to trimming and J lost 1 base, with 14 bases between them. Random hexamers were used to reverse transcribe an amount of roughly 0.5 to 1 ug RNA. TCRdb re-called the immunoSEQ multiplex PCR reads through MiXCR, storing one row per CDR3 protein. Counted here are around 170,000 distinct CDR3 sequences, 90% to 96% occurring once; the ten biggest clones make up roughly 0.093%. The sequenced material came from CD4+ T cells from PBMCs. The chain joins TRBV5-1 to TRBJ1-1; possible D gene TRBD1, 5 bases. The sequence was collected from a human donor with Susac syndrome. This CDR3 is CAGDGQGNTEAFF. CDR3 nucleotides: TGCGCCGGAGACGGCCAGGGGAACACTGAAGCTTTCTTT.